This TCR beta chain was profiled in a study of blood T cells in healthy people across ages. A second roughly 6 to 12 cycle PCR used barcoded and J-beta primers. TCRdb itself ran the 5' RACE reads through MiXCR, one entry per CDR3 protein. The table lists about 650,000 distinct CDR3 sequences, about 50% of them singletons. This clonotype was picked up many times. What it binds is not known. General observations from the study: The fall in TCR beta diversity per million T cells was roughly linear with age.

Germline lookup yields CDR1 SGHTA and CDR2 FQGTGA. CDR3 size: 15 residues. The V segment lost 5 bases and the J segment 6 bases; nucleotides outside the gene matches: 10. The chain employs TRBV7-3 and TRBJ2-7; the match to TRBD1 covers 10 bases. Sequencing was performed on blood. This TCR was sampled from an elderly woman in good health. CDR3 coding DNA: TGTGCCAGCAGCAAGAACCGGGACAGGGGTGGCGAGCAGTACTTC. Its translation: CASSKNRDRGGEQYF.